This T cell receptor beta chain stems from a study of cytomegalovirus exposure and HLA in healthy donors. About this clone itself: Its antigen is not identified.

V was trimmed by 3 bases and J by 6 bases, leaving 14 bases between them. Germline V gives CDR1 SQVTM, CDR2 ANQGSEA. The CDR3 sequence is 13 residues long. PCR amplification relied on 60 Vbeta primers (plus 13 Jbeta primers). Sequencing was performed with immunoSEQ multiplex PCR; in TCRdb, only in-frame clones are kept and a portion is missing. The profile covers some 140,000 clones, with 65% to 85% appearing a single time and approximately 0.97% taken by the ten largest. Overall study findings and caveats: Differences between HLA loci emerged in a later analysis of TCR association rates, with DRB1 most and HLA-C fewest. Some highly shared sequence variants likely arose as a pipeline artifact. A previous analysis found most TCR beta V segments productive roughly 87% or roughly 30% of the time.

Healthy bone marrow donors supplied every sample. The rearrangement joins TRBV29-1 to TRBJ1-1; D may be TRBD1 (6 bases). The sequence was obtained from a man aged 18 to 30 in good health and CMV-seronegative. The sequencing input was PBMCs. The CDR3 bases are TGCAGCGTTGAGTTAACGGACAGATCTGAAGCTTTCTTT. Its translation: CSVELTDRSEAFF.